This passage covers 8 T cell receptor beta chains from one sample sequenced in a study of cytomegalovirus exposure and HLA in healthy donors. TCRdb keeps only in-frame clones here, not all; method: immunoSEQ multiplex PCR. The table lists about 240,000 clones, just under 90% of them singletons. Sequenced material: PBMCs. Receptors were obtained from a man aged 18 to 29 in good health and CMV-seronegative.

The V gene is TRBV11-2, the J gene TRBJ1-2, with D possibly being TRBD1 (6 bases). The CDR3 runs 16 residues. Germline V gene sequence: CDR1 SGHAT, CDR2 FQNNGV. The V end was cut by 0 bases, the J end by 8 bases, with 19 bases between. The CDR3 DNA reads TGTGCCAGCAGCTTAGAGGGGGGGCCCGGAGGATGGGGCTACACCTTC. Its protein is CASSLEGGPGGWGYTF.

The rearrangement links TRBV10-1 to TRBJ2-2; D possibly corresponds to TRBD2 (6 bases). Germline CDR1 and CDR2: WNHNN and SYGVQD (reference sequence). V lost 4 bases and J lost 1, with 10 bases in between. CDR3 size: 15 residues. The CDR3 DNA is TGCGCCAGCAGTGGCGGGACGGTGAACACCGGGGAGCTGTTTTTT. It specifies CASSGGTVNTGELFF.

The chain joins TRBV6-1 to TRBJ2-1; 9 nucleotides match TRBD2. This CDR3 contains 15 residues. With V trimmed by 3 bases and J by 8 bases, 8 bases remained unmatched. Germline lookup yields CDR1 MNHNS and CDR2 SASEGT. Here the CDR3 reads CASSDGAGGKDEQFF. The CDR3 nucleotides are TGTGCCAGCAGTGACGGTGCGGGGGGGAAGGATGAGCAGTTCTTC.

This clone has only one observation. The rearrangement uses TRBV7-2 and TRBJ1-2; D is perhaps TRBD1 (6 bases). The CDR3 has 13 residues. Trimming took off 4 bases at V and 7 bases at J, with 13 bases between the two ends. The germline V gene encodes CDR1 SGHTA and CDR2 FQGNSA. CDR3 nucleotide sequence: TGTGCCAGCAGCTCCACAGGGAAAGGTGGCTACACCTTC. Protein sequence: CASSSTGKGGYTF.

The chain carries TRBV12-5 and TRBJ2-1; 8 bases match TRBD1. The CDR3 totals 16 residues. V was pared by 5 bases and J by 7 bases, with 13 bases of the junction left unmatched. Germline V gene lookup returns CDR1 LGHNT and CDR2 FRNRAP. This CDR3 is CASGPDRGSLPNEQFF. The CDR3 DNA reads TGTGCTAGTGGTCCAGACAGGGGTTCGCTCCCAAATGAGCAGTTCTTC. Full variable domain (remainder filled in from reference TRBV12-5 and TRBJ2-1): DARVTQTPRHKVTEMGQEVTMRCQPILGHNTVFWYRQTMMQGLELLAYFRNRAPLDDSGMPKDRFSAEMPDATLATLKIQPSEPRDSAVYFCASGPDRGSLPNEQFFGPGTRLTVL.

The chain joins TRBV7-2 to TRBJ2-2, with 7 bases lining up with TRBD1. The CDR3 is made up of 14 amino acids. CDR1 SGHTA and CDR2 FQGNSA come from the germline V gene. The V gene end was trimmed by 5 bases and the J gene end by 7 bases; junction bases not matched to a gene: 7. The CDR3 loop reads CASSQQQGSGELFF. The CDR3 nucleotides are TGTGCCAGCAGCCAACAACAGGGGAGCGGGGAGCTGTTTTTT.

This chain joins TRBV7-3 and TRBJ2-1; a weak D match, TRBD2 (5 bases). This CDR3 spans 11 amino acids. CDR1 SGHTA and CDR2 FQGTGA come from the germline V gene. Trimming cost V 6 bases and J 9 bases, with 9 bases left between them. Written as DNA, the CDR3 is TGTGCCAGCAGTATTGAGGGTGAGCAGTTCTTC. Translated: CASSIEGEQFF.

This clone was found a few times. The V and J genes are TRBV2 and TRBJ1-1; tentatively, D is TRBD1 (6 bases). CDR3 length: 13 residues. Trimming removed 3 bases at V and 3 bases at J, with 8 bases between. Germline loops: CDR1 SNHLY, CDR2 FYNNEI. In DNA form, the CDR3 reads TGTGCCAGCAGTGATACAGGGTACACTGAAGCTTTCTTT. This sequence encodes CASSDTGYTEAFF.